This T cell receptor beta chain was sequenced in a study of T cell changes during pregnancy in multiple sclerosis. Some clones are missing from TCRdb's copy, which holds only in-frame ones; the method was immunoSEQ multiplex PCR. Among about 50,000 clones, 80% to 95% were seen once, and the ten largest hold 0.39%. The length of the CDR3 is 15 residues. CDR1 and CDR2 (germline): LGHNA, YNFKEQ. With 1 base removed from V and 3 bases from J, the gap between germline ends came to 10 bases. There are a few counts of this clone. This sequence originates from a female donor with multiple sclerosis, enrolled in a pregnancy study. V usage is TRBV4-2 and J usage is TRBJ1-5; D is uncertain. The sequenced sample was CD4+ T cells from peripheral blood mononuclear cells, obtained after pregnancy. The CDR3 loop reads CASSQGRQNNQPQHF. The CDR3 DNA sequence: TGTGCCAGCAGCCAAGGTAGACAAAACAATCAGCCCCAGCATTTT.